This is a list of T cell receptor beta chains from one sample in a study of blood T cell repertoires in COVID-19. Only in-frame clones appear in the TCRdb table, and some are missing; sequencing was by immunoSEQ multiplex PCR. The sample has roughly 190,000 clones, roughly 84% seen once; the top ten hold about 14%. Source material: peripheral blood. The source of these receptors is a woman in her 70s with COVID-19, enrolled during active disease. The conserved cysteine and the conserved F or W are not part of the CDR3 here. A D gene is named only where the DNA matches it firmly.

v_gene	j_gene	d_gene	len	CDR3aa
TRBV7-9	TRBJ2-3	-	13	ASSTRPAGTDTQY
TRBV9	TRBJ2-2	TRBD1	13	ASSLWDSHTGELF
TRBV29-1	TRBJ1-1	-	11	SVGREGDTEAF
TRBV19	TRBJ2-1	-	13	ASSWGLATYNEQF
TRBV5-5	TRBJ2-1	TRBD2	14	ASSLVGGRAGNEQF
TRBV5-4	TRBJ1-2	-	11	ASSFPGGDGYT
TRBV19	TRBJ1-5	TRBD1	14	ASSIVTGGLNQPQH
TRBV2	TRBJ1-1	TRBD1	13	ASRALQGGNTEAF
TRBV28	TRBJ1-2	TRBD1	12	ASTSGDRVGGYT
TRBV7-2	TRBJ1-2	-	11	ASRIGAGHGYT
TRBV28	TRBJ2-1	-	13	ASSLGRGRPGEQF
TRBV28	TRBJ2-3	-	12	ASSLEQGTDTQY
TRBV28	TRBJ1-1	TRBD1	12	ASRAGGVNTEAF
TRBV6-5	TRBJ2-7	-	12	ASSTTQGSYEQY
TRBV5-6	TRBJ1-2	-	14	ASSLVGGGRSYGYT
TRBV5-5	TRBJ2-3	TRBD2	16	ASSSAPRGSGRTDTQY
TRBV5-6	TRBJ2-3	-	9	ASSFADTQY
TRBV14	TRBJ1-1	-	15	ASSQDNYEDWNTEAF
TRBV20-1	TRBJ1-6	-	11	SASPGQNSPLH
TRBV27	TRBJ1-3	-	11	ASSLSASNTIY
TRBV28	TRBJ1-2	-	14	ASSSHQGGRDYGYT
TRBV27	TRBJ2-7	TRBD2	13	ASSLLAGGRSEQY
TRBV5-1	TRBJ1-4	-	13	ASSSAGTQGEKLF
TRBV18	TRBJ2-3	-	12	ASSPAGLTDTQY
TRBV28	TRBJ2-7	-	11	ASSRTGTYEQY
TRBV7-2	TRBJ2-7	-	9	ASSLTTEQY
TRBV2	TRBJ2-7	-	9	ASSITYEQY
TRBV28	TRBJ1-1	-	10	ASSSFLFEAF
TRBV2	TRBJ1-2	-	11	ASTKRQIYGYT
TRBV29-1	TRBJ2-7	-	9	SVWDTYEQY
TRBV12-5	TRBJ1-1	-	12	ASGPAGSPAGAF
TRBV30	TRBJ2-3	TRBD2	13	AWNLGAGSTDTQY
TRBV19	TRBJ1-1	-	11	ASSITVNTEAF
TRBV3-1/TRBV3-2	TRBJ1-1	-	9	ASSQQGQFF
TRBV5-1	TRBJ1-1	TRBD1	14	ASSLSGQGRNTEAF
TRBV5-1	TRBJ2-5	-	14	ASSRGGARVEETQY
TRBV27	TRBJ1-3	-	11	ASRTAAGNTIY
TRBV19	TRBJ2-2	TRBD2	15	ASSRPRPRGSTGELF
TRBV4-1	TRBJ2-4	TRBD1	14	ASSHPTGGGKNIQY
TRBV11-2	TRBJ1-4	-	12	ASSLLGVGEKLF
TRBV11-2	TRBJ1-5	-	11	ASSLSGGQPQH